This T cell receptor beta chain appears in the sequencing data of a study of radiotherapy plus CTLA-4 blockade in lung cancer. Study-wide background: Objective responses emerged in around a sixth of patients, and around 31% attained disease control.

The protocol was immunoSEQ multiplex PCR, while the TCRdb copy is restricted to in-frame clones and leaves out a portion. The repertoire holds roughly 55,000 clones, with under 75% as singletons. The V gene's germline CDR1 is MGHRA and CDR2 YSYEKL. This CDR3 contains 14 residues. J gave up 2 bases and V 5 bases, and 5 bases lay outside the gene matches. Study-level findings and limits: Radiotherapy plus ipilimumab was followed by expansion in blood of tumor-derived TCR clones.

In the case of this clone: What it binds is not known.

Patients had chemo-refractory metastatic non-small-cell lung cancer and received focal radiation plus CTLA-4 blockade that used ipilimumab. This material consisted of peripheral blood, taken from a patient treated with radiotherapy plus ipilimumab. The chain employs TRBV4-1 and TRBJ2-5, with 7 bases matching TRBD1. The TCR originated in a human donor with non-small cell lung cancer whose response to radiotherapy plus ipilimumab could not be evaluated. The DNA for the CDR3 is TGCGCCAGCAGCAAGAGGACAGGACAAGAGACCCAGTACTTC. Translating it yields CASSKRTGQETQYF.